This T cell receptor beta chain was found in a study of shared clonotypes between healthy human individuals. Germline lookup yields CDR1 SGHRS and CDR2 YFSETQ. V shed 5 bases, J shed 9 bases, and the junction held 8 bases outside the gene matches. This CDR3 contains 14 residues. Here immunoSEQ multiplex PCR was the method, and the copy in TCRdb shows in-frame clones only, minus some. Here the sample spans approximately 1.5 million clones, approximately 98% being singletons. The sample taken for sequencing was naive CD4+ T cells sorted from blood. Specified subset: CD45RA+ positively selected. The sequence derives from a man aged 25 to 40 in good health. The V call is TRBV5-1, the J call TRBJ2-1, with 10 nucleotides matching TRBD2. The CDR3 sequence: CASRLAGSSGEQFF. In DNA, the CDR3 is TGCGCCAGCAGACTAGCGGGGAGTTCGGGTGAGCAGTTCTTC. Looking up the rest from reference TRBV5-1 and TRBJ2-1 gives the full variable domain: KAGVTQTPRYLIKTRGQQVTLSCSPISGHRSVSWYQQTPGQGLQFLFEYFSETQRNKGNFPGRFSGRQFSNSRSEMNVSTLELGDSALYLCASRLAGSSGEQFFGPGTRLTVL.